This TCR beta chain was identified during a study of Tregs in tolerant kidney transplant recipients. By frequency, this clone registers medium-sized (0.01 to 0.1%). Its matching antigen is unknown. The CDR3 end lies 3 residues beyond the end of the read and is filled in from the germline J gene. Mixed chimerism was transient after nonmyeloablative marrow transplants from related graft donors. Unstimulated Tregs (CD4+CD25+CD127-) and CD4+CD25- non-Tregs were sorted from PBMCs. Findings and limits, study-wide: No direct test of biological reproducibility was done here. Nucleotide sequences could not be compared across some patients' samples due to primer changes. Tregs expanded with activated donor B cells seemed most donor-specific.

This CDR3 spans 15 amino acids. The germline gives CDR1 GTSNPN, CDR2 SVGIG (reference sequence). V was pared by 6 bases and J by 2 bases, with 18 bases between. Data came from immunoSEQ multiplex PCR; TCRdb stores just in-frame clones and leaves some out. In total, the table holds thousands of clones. The sample consisted of CD4+ T cells from blood (PBMCs), taken 6 months after the transplant. The TCR originated in a human patient who received a combined kidney and bone marrow transplant. Some T cells may have come from the graft donor. The J gene is TRBJ2-3, the V gene TRBV30; D may match TRBD1 or TRBD2 (5 bases each). The CDR3 region is CACTEGPSLTDTQYF. The CDR3 bases that were read are TGTGCCTGTACCGAGGGGCCTAGTCTCACAGATACG.